The clone carrying this T cell receptor beta chain was detected a few times. No antigen is known for it. The record originates from a study of post-analysis software for immune sequencing data. Findings of the study overall: In patients, 4 to 6 TRBV segments were more frequent than in controls, with TRBV5-6, TRBV5-1 and TRBV20-1 among them.

Germline loops: CDR1 SGHVS, CDR2 FQNEAQ. The CDR3 is 14 amino acids. The ends lost 5 bases at V and 11 bases at J; junction bases unmatched: 13. cDNA libraries for TCR beta contained unique molecular identifiers. Each batch of 1 to 10 million T cells produced hundreds of thousands of cDNA molecules. TCRdb used MiXCR to reprocess the PCR reads, holding one entry per CDR3 protein. The table lists around 500,000 distinct CDR3 sequences, around 36% of them singletons. The sample was blood. The rearrangement links TRBV7-8 to TRBJ2-5; 8 bases map to TRBD2. The sequence was obtained from a girl under 18 with multiple sclerosis. DNA of the CDR3: TGTGCCAGCAGCCTCGGTCGACGGGAGGGTGAGCAGTACTTC. Its protein product is CASSLGRREGEQYF.